The rows below give T cell receptor beta chains drawn from one sample of a study of a mutant IDH1 vaccine in newly diagnosed glioma. No antigen is known for these receptors. TCRdb's copy holds only in-frame clones and misses some; the assay was immunoSEQ multiplex PCR. The table shows 82,000 or so clones, with around 85% occurring only once. The source material was PBMCs, sampled from a glioma patient whose treatment included an IDH1 peptide vaccine. These receptors all stem from a young man with glioma. Some clones in this sample may be carry-over from other donors' samples. The CDR3 runs from the conserved cysteine through the conserved F or W. D genes are given only for firm matches. Clone size is given for some rows only: seen once, a few or many times, or a class if the clone is expanded.

v_gene	abundance	d_gene	j_gene	CDR3nt	CDR3aa
TRBV7-9	-	TRBD2	TRBJ2-7	TGTGCCAGCAGCGACGGACTAGCAAGTCCGGAGCAGTACTTC	CASSDGLASPEQYF
TRBV19	few	-	TRBJ2-1	TGTGCCAGTAGTATAGCCGGACCCGGTGAGCAGTTCTTC	CASSIAGPGEQFF
TRBV7-9	few	TRBD1	TRBJ2-5	TGTGCCAGCAGCTTAAACTTTTGGACAGGGGGAGAGACCCAGTACTTC	CASSLNFWTGGETQYF
TRBV2	-	-	TRBJ2-7	TGTGCCAGCAGCGCCGGGGTCTACTACGAGCAGTACTTC	CASSAGVYYEQYF
TRBV7-9	-	-	TRBJ1-1	TGTGCCAGCAGCTCCCCTCCTAACACTGAAGCTTTCTTT	CASSSPPNTEAFF
TRBV5-1	-	TRBD1	TRBJ1-5	TGCGCCAGCAGCTTGGAGGGACAGCAACAGCCCCAGCATTTT	CASSLEGQQQPQHF
TRBV7-2	-	TRBD2	TRBJ2-5	TGTGCCAGCAGCCAGTTAGCGGGGGGCCGACAAGAGACCCAGTACTTC	CASSQLAGGRQETQYF
TRBV25-1	once	-	TRBJ1-2	TGTGCCAGCAGTGAATCGGCGGGGTTTATGGATGGCTACACCTTC	CASSESAGFMDGYTF
TRBV27	-	TRBD1	TRBJ2-3	TGTGCCAGCAGTTTACGGACAGGGAAGTGGACGGATACGCAGTATTTT	CASSLRTGKWTDTQYF
TRBV7-2	-	-	TRBJ1-3	TGTGCCAGCAGCTTTACCACAGGGTTCAACACCATATATTTT	CASSFTTGFNTIYF
TRBV4-1	-	-	TRBJ2-7	TGCGCCAGCAGCCAAGAGGGGACGGATTCCTACGAGCAGTACTTC	CASSQEGTDSYEQYF
TRBV9	-	TRBD2	TRBJ2-7	TGTGCCAGCAGCGTAGGGCCCGGGGGGAGGAGCTCCTACGAGCAGTACTTC	CASSVGPGGRSSYEQYF
TRBV4-3	-	-	TRBJ2-2	TGCGCCAGCAGCCAAGAGAGAATGGGGGTCGGGGAGCTGTTTTTT	CASSQERMGVGELFF
TRBV9	once	-	TRBJ1-1	TGTGCCAGCAGCGTAGCTGAGGGATTGGGCACTGAAGCTTTCTTT	CASSVAEGLGTEAFF
TRBV6-1	-	TRBD1	TRBJ2-3	TGTGCCACCTGGACAGGGCAAACAGATACGCAGTATTTT	CATWTGQTDTQYF
TRBV7-8	once	-	TRBJ2-7	TGTGCCAGCAGCTTTCAGGACTACGAGCAGTACTTC	CASSFQDYEQYF